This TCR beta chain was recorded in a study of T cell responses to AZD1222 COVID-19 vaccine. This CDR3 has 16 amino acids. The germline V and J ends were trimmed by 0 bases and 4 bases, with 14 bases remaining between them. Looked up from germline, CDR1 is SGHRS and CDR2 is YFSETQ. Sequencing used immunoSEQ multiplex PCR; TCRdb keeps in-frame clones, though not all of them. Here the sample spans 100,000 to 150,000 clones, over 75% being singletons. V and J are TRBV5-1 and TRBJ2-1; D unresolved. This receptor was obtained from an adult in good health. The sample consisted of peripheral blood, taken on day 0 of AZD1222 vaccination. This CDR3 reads CASSLAASPRYNEQFF. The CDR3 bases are TGCGCCAGCAGCTTGGCCGCCTCGCCGAGGTACAATGAGCAGTTCTTC.